The present TCR beta chain was sequenced within a study of T cells expressing NK-cell markers. Looking at the study overall: There were seven HCMV-seropositive donors and one seronegative donor among the eight sequenced.

TCRdb derives one entry per CDR3 protein from the 5' RACE reads, leaving out DNA. The sample spans roughly 300,000 distinct CDR3 sequences; the ten largest clones claim roughly 4.2%. Per the germline V gene, CDR1 is SGHTA and CDR2 is FQGNSA. The length of the CDR3 is 16 residues. The rearrangement links TRBV7-2 to TRBJ2-3; no DNA is available, so the TRBD2 call from TCRdb remains unchecked. This receptor was obtained from a woman aged 18 to 75 in good health. Sequenced input: blood T cells: a sorted CD56 or NKG2C T cell subset, CD4+ or CD8+ T cells, or bulk PBMC T cells (not recorded which). This CDR3 reads CASSLGQTSNTDTQYF.